This T cell receptor beta chain was retrieved from a study of T cell responses to AZD1222 COVID-19 vaccine. Profiling relied on immunoSEQ multiplex PCR, and the TCRdb table lists in-frame clones only, not all of them. In the table there are around 100,000 clones, around 90% of which are singletons. Germline V gives CDR1 LGHDT, CDR2 YNNKEL (reference sequence). The CDR3 consists of 17 residues. Trimming shortened V by 4 bases and J by 4 bases, and 20 bases separated the two germline ends. The sequence derives from an adult who received the AZD1222 COVID-19 vaccine. Source: peripheral blood, taken 28 days after the second AZD1222 dose. This chain joins TRBV3-1 (or the pseudogene TRBV3-2) and TRBJ2-1; D is unclear. CDR3 sequence: CASSPKTATFLYNEQFF. For the CDR3, the DNA is TGTGCCAGCAGCCCAAAGACCGCAACCTTCCTTTACAATGAGCAGTTCTTC.